This TCR beta chain was captured by sequencing in a study of CD8+ T cells in alopecia areata. Broader study findings: Lesional scalp, notably in alopecia totalis/universalis, had clonality above that of normal scalp.

As for treatment: oral pan-JAK inhibitor, 5-10 mg twice daily. On this clone itself: Its antigen is not known.

Extraction and reverse transcription of RNA yielded cDNA as the sequencing template. Sequencing was performed with immunoSEQ multiplex PCR; in TCRdb, only in-frame clones are kept and a portion is missing. Found here are about 190,000 clones, 45% to 65% of them singletons; the top ten hold roughly 0.71%. The sample was CD4+ T cells sorted from blood, taken at week 4, from a patient treated with tofacitinib. This receptor was identified in a human donor with alopecia areata.

DNA for the CDR3: TGTGCCGATCTACTCCTGGGGCAAGAGACCCAGTACTTC. Protein product: CADLLLGQETQYF. The rearrangement uses TRBV2 and TRBJ2-5; D is unclear. The CDR3 spans 13 residues. V was trimmed by 11 bases and J by 2 bases, leaving 15 bases between them. Looked up from germline, CDR1 is SNHLY and CDR2 is FYNNEI. Supplemented by reference TRBV2 and TRBJ2-5, the full variable domain reads EPEVTQTPSHQVTQMGQEVILRCVPISNHLYFYWYRQILGQKVEFLVSFYNNEISEKSEIFDDQFSVERPDGSNFTLKIRSTKLEDSAMYFCADLLLGQETQYFGPGTRLLVL.